This section outlines one TCR beta chain sequence together with its context. Its antigen is unknown. Qualities for individual bases were not recorded, and no much larger clone is one base off. The cohort consisted of 600 to 750 healthy bone marrow donors. At the time of sampling, every cohort member was nominally healthy, though immune exposures that went unrecorded were likely present. The donor tested CMV seropositive, placing the donor among the 289 seropositive members of the cohort. A peripheral blood sample was provided by each donor, and peripheral blood mononuclear cells were used for TCR beta sequencing. Genomic DNA was extracted from the blood cell samples with the Qiagen DNeasy Blood Extraction Kit. This specimen belongs to a study of cytomegalovirus exposure and HLA in healthy donors (dated by TCRdb to 2015 to 2018). Study-level background: In an earlier analysis of 587 of the donors, 276 Gb of sequence data and 117 million unique TCR beta sequences from about 180 million T cells were reported. Roughly 300 gigabases of sequencing data and 70 million to 95 million unique TCR sequences made up an early release that covered approximately 700 HLA-typed donors. The genetic ancestry cluster associated with self-reported Caucasian donors included over 80% of the approximately 430 genotyped donors. The study aimed to test whether cataloging public T cell receptors could reveal signatures of past pathogen exposure. The study used immunosequencing to profile the T cell repertoires of under 700 subjects and linked those repertoires to cytomegalovirus serostatus. A separate validation cohort of 90 to 150 different subjects was used in addition to the roughly 640-subject first cohort. High-throughput TCR immunosequencing, statistical association of individual TCRs with disease status, and machine learning were combined to predict cytomegalovirus infection status. A later analysis re-examined previously published TCR beta repertoires from more than 600 donors and added high-resolution HLA genotyping to investigate patterns of TCR occurrence. The later analysis used no new phenotypic data to find candidate immune exposures, relying instead on TCR beta sequences and their occurrence across donors. An earlier analysis of 587 of the donors used high-throughput TCR beta sequencing to judge whether each TCR beta V gene segment behaved as functional or pseudogenic. Donor age, sex, ethnicity and CMV serostatus were compiled alongside the repertoire data. Genome-wide SNP genotypes for about 65% of the 666 donors were used in a later genetic analysis, which treated that subset as a discovery cohort. Every discovery cohort repertoire had been produced on one sequencing platform. HLA typing included class I and class II loci at four-digit resolution. The number of typed donors differed by locus: 629-630 for A, B, C, DRB1 and DQB1; 500 to 550 for DQA1; 606 for DPA1; and around 450 for DPB1. Roughly 5 DR-DQ haplotypes were treated as single units for association and clustering because of strong linkage in the cohort. Across around 400 genotyped donors of the cohort, an average of roughly 200,000 unique TCR beta nucleotide sequences per donor were sequenced, and 15% to 20% of those sequences were non-productive. Study-level results and caveats: In a later genetic analysis, a missense DCLRE1C variant was associated with V-gene and J-gene trimming of TCR beta chains, and the association was replicated in an independent cohort. Most TCR sequences were seen in very few donors, while some public TCRs were found in many individuals. When HLA alleles, especially DR and DQ, strongly co-occurred, attributing TCR associations to individual alleles was difficult. In a later analysis, HLA-associated TCR beta chains showed more clonal expansion and lower generation probabilities than non-associated chains that were equally common. Specific HLA alleles were associated with 18,000 or so TCR beta sequences at a false discovery rate of 0.05 in a later analysis. Because HLA typing was missing for some donors at each locus, association tests included only the typed subset. Linkage disequilibrium might explain the correlated functional status among segregating V segments, but an unknown experimental factor could not be ruled out. Immune exposure information for the cohort was limited to CMV serostatus. In this cohort, only TCR beta chains were sequenced, and detectable features were limited by the absence of alpha or paired-chain data. In vitro tests confirmed that a few of the cytomegalovirus-associated TCR beta chains recognize cytomegalovirus antigens. Compared with the approximately 720-donor mean, donors in an Asian-associated ancestry cluster had fewer N-insertions in productive TCRs, according to a later genetic analysis. A group of highly shared sequence variants was considered likely to be a technical artifact of the sequencing pipeline. Sequencing depth was assumed to be roughly uniform across donors in the presence/absence analyses, though that assumption may not hold. According to a later analysis, parvovirus B19, influenza, CMV and Epstein-Barr virus appeared linked to several top co-occurrence clusters. About 17 rarely observed V segments, including chromosome 9 orphons, were excluded from the earlier analysis of some 590 of the donors because counts were too low. An earlier analysis of around 600 of the donors showed that most TCR beta V segments appeared in productive rearrangements either about 87% or about 30% of the time, which broadly matched IMGT annotations. Cytomegalovirus status was reported to be diagnosed by the classifier with high specificity and sensitivity in both the original and validation cohorts. The study listed 150 to 200 TCR beta chains as associated with cytomegalovirus. The authors suggested that the approach could potentially be generalized to other disease states and immunological phenotypes. A further reported finding was that TCR beta sequences accurately predicted the HLA-A and HLA-B alleles for most subjects in the first cohort. According to a later analysis, most CMV-associated TCR beta chains appeared to be HLA-restricted, and the HLA associations seemed to be driven largely by CMV exposure. According to a later analysis, TCR association rates differed among HLA loci, with DRB1 alleles showing the most associated TCRs and HLA-C alleles showing the fewest.

The method was the immunoSEQ multiplex PCR assay. A mixture of 60 forward primers for TCR Vbeta segments and 13 reverse primers for TCR Jbeta segments was used in the multiplex PCR. Amplification of the CDR3 region of rearranged TCR beta genes was performed with a multiplex PCR assay on genomic DNA. On the Illumina HiSeq System, the amplified TCR beta libraries were sequenced as 87-base-pair reads. In the source study's methods: In a later analysis, some 80 million unique TCR beta chains were counted across the roughly 670 repertoires, and about 9.9 million of these chains were shared by at least two donors. Raw reads were error-corrected and collapsed into unique sequences with a nearest-neighbor algorithm that merged closely related sequences to remove PCR and sequencing errors. To assign V, D and J gene segments, CDR3 sequences were aligned to IMGT reference sequences. Each retained sequence needed at least a six-nucleotide match to both a V gene segment and a J gene segment. A rearrangement was called productive if the CDR3 had no stop codons and remained in frame with V and J, and every other rearrangement was called non-productive. Following IMGT convention, CDR3 was defined as the stretch from the second conserved V-encoded cysteine up to the conserved J-encoded phenylalanine. Sequences without an unambiguous match to a single V gene segment were excluded from the earlier analysis of about 630 of the donors. In an earlier analysis of roughly 600 of the donors, a V segment was called functional when productive rearrangements were above 56.7%, and segregating when the standard deviation between donors exceeded 5%. To diagnose cytomegalovirus status from the catalog of TCR beta chain sequences, a statistical classification framework was built. In a later analysis, TCR nucleotide sequences were compared against IMGT/GENE-DB human TR gene sequences so that V and J genes could be assigned. In a later analysis, CDR3 sequences and most-parsimonious VDJ recombination scenarios were assigned using the TCRdist pipeline. A later analysis defined each TCR beta chain by its CDR3 amino acid sequence plus V-gene family, and excluded reads lacking a unique V-gene family. As a way to deal with suspected cross-contamination and a sequencing artifact, a later analysis dropped over 550 nucleotide sequences that were highly shared and had low generation probability. A later analysis calculated a clonal expansion index for each public chain from normalized within-repertoire ranks of inferred template counts. A later analysis computed generation probabilities with a VDJ recombination model fitted to out-of-frame rearrangements, and checked the results against IGoR. In a later analysis, hypergeometric tests were used to score TCR-TCR, TCR-HLA and TCR-CMV co-occurrence, with a repertoire-size bias correction applied to TCR pairs. False discovery rates were estimated in a later analysis by permuting HLA or CMV assignments 20 times. In a later analysis, co-occurring TCRs were grouped with DBSCAN, and TCRdist sequence similarity was added when clustering was performed within HLA-allele-positive subsets. For co-occurrence clustering, repertoires with fewer than 30,000 or more than 120,000 public chains were excluded, along with 4 to 6 repertoires with anomalous nucleotide sharing. Here the immuneACCESS table is served through TCRdb, limited to in-frame sequences with V and J called. Missing clones are a known gap in these copies; in checked studies unresolved V genes cover under half, and the rest lacks a known reason. V and J calls and clone size are as listed in that table; D and trimming were resolved from the DNA. The sample table contains around 140,000 clones; only one count was recorded for around 80% of them. Less than 2% of the sample lies in the top ten.

The sequence came from a female donor in good health and CMV-seropositive. The material sequenced was PBMCs.

The CDR3 protein sequence reads: CASSLVASGRAEQFF. The nucleotides are TGTGCCAGCAGCTTAGTGGCTAGCGGGAGGGCAGAGCAGTTCTTC. The chain uses TRBV7-6 and TRBJ2-1; 12 central bases correspond to TRBD2. Ends trimmed: V by 1 base, J by 10 bases; bases unmatched to a gene: 5. Taken from cysteine to phenylalanine, the CDR3 has 15 residues. The sequence is cut down to CDR3 DNA, 45 bases in frame from base 1. Looking up the germline V gene yields CDR1 SGHVS and CDR2 FNYEAQ.